A selection of T cell receptor beta chains follows, all from one sample in a study of T cells in Graves' hyperthyroidism and ophthalmopathy. TCRdb passed the multiplex PCR reads through MiXCR, listing each CDR3 protein once. The sample yields about 280,000 distinct CDR3 sequences, less than 30% seen once. What was sequenced was blood. The receptors derive from a man in his forties with Graves' hyperthyroidism that later progressed to Graves' ophthalmopathy. Both conserved end residues are part of each CDR3. D genes are given only for firm matches. Clone size, where shown, is once, few, many, or a class for clones that have expanded.

j_call v_call d_call clone_size cdr3_aa cdr3_nt
TRBJ2-7 TRBV20-1 NA many CSARGPSGPIYEQYF TGCAGTGCTAGAGGGCCTTCCGGGCCGATCTACGAGCAGTACTTC
TRBJ2-7 TRBV24-1 TRBD1 NA CATSETGAYEQYF TGTGCCACCAGTGAAACAGGGGCCTACGAGCAGTACTTC
TRBJ2-4 TRBV27 NA many CASKGGGGKNIQYF TGTGCCAGCAAGGGGGGGGGGGGCAAAAACATTCAGTACTTC
TRBJ1-2 TRBV6-5 NA many CASRVDSNYGYTF TGTGCCAGCAGAGTCGACAGTAACTATGGCTACACCTTC
TRBJ1-5 TRBV6-2/TRBV6-3 NA many CASSDRPLGQPQHF TGTGCCAGCAGTGACCGCCCTTTGGGTCAGCCCCAGCATTTT
TRBJ1-2 TRBV6-2/TRBV6-3 TRBD1 many CASSGGRGMGYGYTF TGTGCCAGCAGCGGCGGCAGGGGGATGGGCTATGGCTACACCTTC
TRBJ2-7 TRBV11-2 NA NA CASSSLDPYEQYF TGTGCCAGCAGCTCCTTGGACCCCTACGAGCAGTACTTC
TRBJ2-7 TRBV11-2 NA NA CASSSPGVSYEQYF TGTGCCAGCAGCTCTCCGGGGGTCTCCTACGAGCAGTACTTC
TRBJ2-2 TRBV2 NA many CASSEAPSRPGHEFTGELFF TGTGCCAGCAGTGAAGCGCCCTCAAGACCGGGCCACGAGTTTACCGGGGAGCTGTTTTTT
TRBJ1-5 TRBV6-1 NA many CASLDKGGHSSQPQHF TGTGCCAGCCTGGACAAGGGTGGTCATAGCAGTCAGCCCCAGCATTTT
TRBJ1-2 TRBV6-1 NA many CASSRTNYGYTF TGTGCCAGCAGTCGGACAAACTATGGCTACACCTTC
TRBJ2-5 TRBV6-5 NA NA CATRRDLQETQYF TGTGCCACTAGGAGGGACTTACAAGAGACCCAGTACTTC
TRBJ2-2 TRBV11-2 TRBD2 NA CASSTMKSGRATNGELFF TGTGCCAGCAGCACCATGAAGAGCGGGAGGGCGACGAACGGGGAGCTGTTTTTT